The text below deals with one T cell receptor beta chain. These data are taken from a study of cytomegalovirus exposure and HLA in healthy donors. Germline lookup yields CDR1 MNHNY and CDR2 SVGAGI (reference sequence). The CDR3 loop spans 14 amino acids. The repertoire was sequenced with immunoSEQ multiplex PCR; TCRdb's copy has only in-frame clones and lacks some. The sample consists of 100,000 or so clones, roughly 95% of them appearing once. The sequenced material came from PBMCs. The V call is TRBV6-6, the J call TRBJ1-5; TRBD1 matches 9 bases. The clonotype was recovered from a woman in her late teens or twenties in good health and CMV-seronegative. The CDR3 is CASKGQGGNQPQHF. For the CDR3, the DNA is TGTGCTTCGAAGGGACAGGGTGGGAATCAGCCCCAGCATTTT.